This TCR beta chain emerged from a study of Ad26.COV2.S vaccination and SARS-CoV-2 variants. At the level of the study: Once or twice, 56 days apart, Ad26.COV2.S was delivered intramuscularly.

This clone was seen a handful of times. Its antigen is unidentified. Sequencing used immunoSEQ multiplex PCR; TCRdb keeps in-frame clones, though not all of them. Of roughly 380,000 clones listed, approximately 84% were seen once; the top ten hold around 3%. Treatment: approximately 18 received Ad26.COV2.S at low or high dose, single or two shots; 5 received placebo; per-sample allocation not given. All samples were drawn on day 63, counting from the first vaccine or placebo injection. A Boston adult aged 18-55 years was the donor. Overall study results and limits: Total responses of T cells may have been underestimated by the analyses of TCR breadth and depth.

This CDR3 region has 17 residues. V lost 5 bases and J 4 bases, leaving 20 bases between the germline ends. Germline CDR1 reads SEHNR; CDR2 reads FQNEAQ (reference sequence). The chain links TRBV7-9 to TRBJ2-2, with D uncertain. The TCR originated in a person aged 18-65 years who received the Ad26.COV2.S COVID-19 vaccine or a placebo. The material was peripheral blood, obtained in a trial of Ad26.COV2.S vaccine versus placebo. DNA of the CDR3: TGTGCCAGCAGCCCTGCGCCCTGGTACAGAGGCACCGGGGAGCTGTTTTTT. This encodes CASSPAPWYRGTGELFF.